The 9 T cell receptor beta chains listed next were all sequenced from one sample in a study of T cells in narcolepsy. Only in-frame clones appear in the TCRdb table, and some are missing; sequencing was by immunoSEQ multiplex PCR. The sample yields under 35,000 clones, roughly 80% seen once. The sample comprised CD45RA- memory CD4+ T cells from PBMCs. The receptors derive from a human donor with narcolepsy.

This rearrangement joins TRBV13 to TRBJ2-7; D ambiguous. Germline V CDR1 and CDR2: PRHDT, FYEKMQ (reference sequence). The CDR3 is 14 amino acids. Trimming took off 2 bases at V and 4 bases at J, with 12 bases between the two ends. CDR3 protein: CASSLKLTEYEQYF. The CDR3 nucleotides read TGTGCCAGCAGCTTAAAATTGACGGAGTACGAGCAGTACTTC.

The chain links TRBV5-1 to TRBJ1-1; tentative D call: TRBD1 (5 bases). This CDR3 spans 16 amino acids. V was pared by 4 bases and J by 0 bases, with 16 bases between. From germline, CDR1 is SGHRS and CDR2 YFSETQ. The CDR3 coding sequence is TGCGCCAGCAGCCAGGGCACACTGTACATGAACACTGAAGCTTTCTTT. This encodes CASSQGTLYMNTEAFF.

The V call is TRBV7-9, the J call TRBJ2-7; D might be TRBD1 or TRBD2, each matching 6 bases. Germline loops: CDR1 SEHNR, CDR2 FQNEAQ (reference sequence). This CDR3 comprises 18 residues. Trimming left V 3 bases short and J 3 bases short, with 24 bases between. CDR3 amino acids: CASSFLGGGRTGGYEQYF. CDR3 coding DNA: TGTGCCAGCAGCTTCTTGGGTGGGGGGCGCACCGGAGGCTACGAGCAGTACTTC.

The V gene is TRBV5-6, the J gene TRBJ1-5; D may be TRBD1 (5 bases). Germline-derived CDR1 and CDR2 are SGHDT and YYEEEE. The CDR3 is 13 amino acids. V was trimmed by 4 bases and J by 1 base, leaving 6 bases between them. The CDR3: CASSGDSNQPQHF. CDR3 in DNA: TGTGCCAGCAGCGGGGACAGCAATCAGCCCCAGCATTTT.

In this sample, this clone turned up a few times. The J gene is TRBJ1-5, the V gene TRBV10-3, with 10 nucleotides matching TRBD1. The junction had 8 bases not matched to a gene; V was cut back by 10 bases and J by 5 bases. The length of the CDR3 is 14 residues. Germline values: CDR1 ENHRY, CDR2 SYGVKD. The chain's CDR3 is CATARDRGDQPQHF. CDR3 sequence (DNA): TGTGCCACCGCCCGGGACAGGGGCGATCAGCCCCAGCATTTT.

The genes are TRBV5-1 and TRBJ1-6; 10 nucleotides agree with TRBD1. Per the germline V gene, CDR1 is SGHRS and CDR2 is YFSETQ. This CDR3 is 15 amino acids long. The J segment lost 8 bases and the V segment lost 5 bases, leaving 7 bases of the junction unmatched. CDR3 region: CASRSTGGADSPLHF. DNA for the CDR3: TGCGCCAGCAGGTCGACAGGGGGCGCGGATTCACCCCTCCACTTT.

The chain employs TRBV18 and TRBJ2-3; D gene unclear. V was trimmed by 3 bases and J by 5 bases, leaving 9 bases between them. This CDR3 comprises 13 residues. Germline CDR1 KGHSH, CDR2 LQKENI. CDR3 sequence: CASSPPPGDTQYF. CDR3 in DNA: TGTGCCAGCTCACCCCCCCCCGGAGATACGCAGTATTTT. The complete variable domain, with remaining parts taken from reference TRBV18 and TRBJ2-3, reads NAGVMQNPRHLVRRRGQEARLRCSPMKGHSHVYWYRQLPEEGLKFMVYLQKENIIDESGMPKERFSAEFPKEGPSILRIQQVVRGDSAAYFCASSPPPGDTQYFGPGTRLTVL.

V and J are TRBV7-6 and TRBJ2-2; tentatively, D is TRBD1 (5 bases). In germline, CDR1 is SGHVS, CDR2 FNYEAQ. The V and J ends lost 0 bases and 4 bases respectively, with 12 bases between them. CDR3 length: 16 residues. In nucleotides, the CDR3 is TGTGCCAGCAGCTTAGCCCAGGGTAGGGTCACCGGGGAGCTGTTTTTT. Its protein product is CASSLAQGRVTGELFF.

V usage is TRBV27 and J usage is TRBJ2-3; D is tentatively TRBD1 or TRBD2 (5 bases each). The CDR3 is 15 amino acids. Germline CDR1 reads MNHEY; CDR2 reads SMNVEV (reference sequence). V dropped 0 bases and J dropped 0 bases, with 7 bases sitting between them. The CDR3 here is CASSLSWGSTDTQYF. DNA for the CDR3: TGTGCCAGCAGTTTATCGTGGGGGAGCACAGATACGCAGTATTTT.